The source of this T cell receptor (beta chain) is a study of blood T cell repertoires in COVID-19. Using immunoSEQ multiplex PCR, the repertoire was profiled, and TCRdb retains in-frame clones only, with some absent. The table has 310,000 or so clones, 88% seen once. Looked up from germline, CDR1 is MNHEY and CDR2 is SMNVEV (reference sequence). V was shortened by 0 bases and J by 7 bases, with 12 bases between the two germline ends. The CDR3 loop spans 15 amino acids. Sequences were obtained from peripheral blood. This clonotype originated in a woman between 45 and 65 years old with active or convalescent COVID-19. The V and J genes are TRBV27 and TRBJ1-4, with D possibly matching TRBD1 (5 bases). DNA for the CDR3: TGTGCCAGCAGTTTATCGGGCAGGGACTTTGAAAAACTGTTTTTT. This codes for CASSLSGRDFEKLFF.